This TCR beta chain was sequenced for a study of T cells in women clearing cervical HPV infection. Prevalent HPV16 infections were excluded; only incident single HPV16 infections included. The germline gives CDR1 SNHLY, CDR2 FYNNEI. This CDR3 is 15 amino acids long. Trimming pared 7 bases from V and 0 bases from J, leaving 14 bases between. This table comes from immunoSEQ multiplex PCR, and its TCRdb copy is limited to in-frame clones, with some not included. The sample table sets out around 35,000 clones. A remark on this clone: The observed sequence ends 3 residues before the CDR3 terminus, with the missing tail filled in from the germline J gene.

The sequenced sample was blood buffy coat. V usage is TRBV2 and J usage is TRBJ2-3; possible D gene TRBD1, 7 bases. The sequence came from a woman aged 18-69 years with a cervical HPV16 infection that either progressed to CIN3+ or cleared (not recorded which). The DNA read from the CDR3 is TGTGCCAGCAAGGAGGGGGCGACTAGCACAGATACG. Translated: CASKEGATSTDT. From start to end, the CDR3 is CASKEGATSTDTQYF.